This T cell receptor beta chain was sequenced for a study of cytotoxic CD8 clonotypes in ibrutinib-treated CLL. Study context: The average sample held roughly 250,000 productive templates and almost 95,000 productive rearrangements.

Sequencing used immunoSEQ multiplex PCR; TCRdb keeps in-frame clones, though not all of them. The sample includes fewer than 50,000 clones, over 60% of them seen just once. V lost 5 bases, J lost 3 bases, and 17 bases lay in between. The CDR3 totals 15 residues. Germline CDR1 is SGHTA and CDR2 is FQGNSA. The material was PBMCs, obtained after 24 months of ibrutinib treatment. This chain connects TRBV7-2 to TRBJ2-7; D unclear. The TCR comes from a human donor with chronic lymphocytic leukemia. The DNA of the CDR3 is TGTGCCAGCAGCCCCCTGGGCCAGACTCTCTACGAGCAGTACTTC. Its translation is CASSPLGQTLYEQYF.